This TCR beta chain came from a study of blood T cell repertoires in COVID-19. Turning to the study itself: Italy, Spain and the United States were the sources of the convalescent and acute COVID-19 samples.

Original analysis: For nucleated cells, counts were estimated from reference gene primer amplification. Here immunoSEQ multiplex PCR was the method, and the copy in TCRdb shows in-frame clones only, minus some. The D gene and trimming were derived from the DNA, and the V and J assignments and clone size from that table. The sample has some 450,000 clones; more than 70% are singletons. The CDR3 spans 15 residues. Per the germline V gene, CDR1 is SGHRS and CDR2 is YFSETQ. V lost 0 bases and J 2 bases, leaving 9 bases between the germline ends. The chain couples TRBV5-1 to TRBJ1-5; maybe TRBD1 (6 bases). The receptor was isolated from a woman between 50 and 59 years old with COVID-19, enrolled during active disease. The sequencing sample was made of peripheral blood. This CDR3 is CASSLAGDGNQPQHF. CDR3 bases: TGCGCCAGCAGCTTGGCAGGGGATGGCAATCAGCCCCAGCATTTT.